This T cell receptor (beta chain) stems from a study of long-term antiretroviral therapy in people with HIV. Notes on the study in general: Repertoire dominance by clones expanded before ART was seen at all time points. Gathering of blood took place between about 2004 and 2017, possibly under older ART regimens.

Regarding this clone: Its antigen is not identified.

V was cut by 5 bases and J by 2 bases, with 24 bases left in between. Germline V gives CDR1 SGHVS, CDR2 FQNEAQ. The CDR3 loop spans 18 amino acids. Cryopreserved PBMC samples of roughly 0.95-11 million cells were used for DNA extraction. Runs used v3.0 of the immunoSEQ assay and were done at survey level. Assay used: immunoSEQ multiplex PCR; TCRdb lists only in-frame clones, some missing. The sample lists around 26,000 clones; over 85% were seen once. The chain links TRBV7-8 to TRBJ2-5; possible D gene TRBD1, 8 bases. The sequenced sample was unsorted PBMCs, obtained 7.6 years after starting antiretroviral therapy. This TCR was sampled from a woman aged 40 to 50 with HIV. The CDR3 reads CASSREVRGGQAQETQYF. The DNA of the CDR3 is TGTGCCAGCAGCAGGGAAGTTAGGGGGGGACAGGCACAAGAGACCCAGTACTTC.